What follows describes a single T cell receptor (beta chain). These data are taken from a study of blood T cell repertoires in COVID-19. Turning to the study itself: Sites across the United States, Italy and Spain contributed samples from acute and convalescent COVID-19. The analysed material was cDNA or gDNA that came from T cells, B-cell-depleted T cells, or PBMCs.

V was clipped by 7 bases and J by 4 bases, with 14 bases between them. The CDR3 contains 14 residues. Germline CDR1 reads LGHNT; CDR2 reads FRNRAP. In the original processing: Nucleated cell counts were estimated from reference gene primer amplification. Sequenced by immunoSEQ multiplex PCR; TCRdb stores in-frame clones only, minus some. The DNA gave D and trimming, while V, J and clone size come from that table. The sample shows 160,000 or so clones, around 80% of them seen only once. The source material was peripheral blood. This sequence joins TRBV12-5 and TRBJ2-1, with a weak D call TRBD1 (6 bases). This TCR came from an elderly woman with acute or convalescent COVID-19. The CDR3 sequence: CASVGAQGYNEQFF. CDR3 DNA: TGTGCTAGTGTGGGGGCCCAGGGATACAATGAGCAGTTCTTC.